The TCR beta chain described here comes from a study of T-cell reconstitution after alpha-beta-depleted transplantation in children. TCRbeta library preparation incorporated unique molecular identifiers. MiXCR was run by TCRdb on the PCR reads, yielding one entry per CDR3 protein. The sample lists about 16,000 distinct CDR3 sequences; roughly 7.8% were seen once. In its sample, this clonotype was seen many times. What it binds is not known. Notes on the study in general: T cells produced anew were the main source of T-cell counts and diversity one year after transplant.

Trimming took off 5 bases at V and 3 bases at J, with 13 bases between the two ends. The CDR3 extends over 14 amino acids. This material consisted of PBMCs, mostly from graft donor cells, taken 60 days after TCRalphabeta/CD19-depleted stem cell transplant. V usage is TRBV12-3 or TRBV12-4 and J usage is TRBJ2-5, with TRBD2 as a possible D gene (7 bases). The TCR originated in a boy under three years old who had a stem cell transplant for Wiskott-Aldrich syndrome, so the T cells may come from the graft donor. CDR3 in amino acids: CASSLSGGEETQYF. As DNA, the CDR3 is TGTGCCAGCAGTCTGTCGGGGGGCGAAGAGACCCAGTACTTC.